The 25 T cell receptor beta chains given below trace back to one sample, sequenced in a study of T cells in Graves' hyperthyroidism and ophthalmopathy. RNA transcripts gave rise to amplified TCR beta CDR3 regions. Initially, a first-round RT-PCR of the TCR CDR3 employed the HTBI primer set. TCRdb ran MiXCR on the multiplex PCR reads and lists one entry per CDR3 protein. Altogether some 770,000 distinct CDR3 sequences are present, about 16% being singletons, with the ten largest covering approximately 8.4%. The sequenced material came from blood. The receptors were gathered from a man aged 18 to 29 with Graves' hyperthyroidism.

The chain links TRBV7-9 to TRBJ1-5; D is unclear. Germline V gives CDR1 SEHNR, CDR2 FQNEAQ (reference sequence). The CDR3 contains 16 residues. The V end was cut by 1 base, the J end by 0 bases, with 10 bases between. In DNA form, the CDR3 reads TGTGCCAGCAGCTTAGGACATCACAATAGCAATCAGCCCCAGCATTTT. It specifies CASSLGHHNSNQPQHF. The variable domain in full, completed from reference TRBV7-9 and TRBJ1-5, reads DTGVSQNPRHKITKRGQNVTFRCDPISEHNRLYWYRQTLGQGPEFLTYFQNEAQLEKSRLLSDRFSAERPKGSFSTLEIQRTEQGDSAMYLCASSLGHHNSNQPQHFGDGTRLSIL.

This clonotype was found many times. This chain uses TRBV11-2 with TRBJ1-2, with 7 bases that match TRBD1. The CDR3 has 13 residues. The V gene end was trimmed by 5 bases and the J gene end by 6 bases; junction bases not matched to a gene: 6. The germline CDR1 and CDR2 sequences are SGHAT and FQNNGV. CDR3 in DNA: TGTGCCAGCAGCAGAACAGGGGTTGATGGCTACACCTTC. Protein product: CASSRTGVDGYTF.

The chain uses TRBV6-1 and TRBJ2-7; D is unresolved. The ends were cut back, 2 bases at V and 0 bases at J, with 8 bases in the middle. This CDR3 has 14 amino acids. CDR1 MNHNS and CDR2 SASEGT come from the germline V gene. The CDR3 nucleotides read TGTGCCAGCAGTGAAATTCGGTCCTCCTACGAGCAGTACTTC. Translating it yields CASSEIRSSYEQYF.

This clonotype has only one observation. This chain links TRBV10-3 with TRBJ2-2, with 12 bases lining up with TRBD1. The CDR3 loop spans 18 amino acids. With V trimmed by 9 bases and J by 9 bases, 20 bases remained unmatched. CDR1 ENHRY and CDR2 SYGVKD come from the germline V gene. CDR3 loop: CAMAGTGGRGVRARELFF. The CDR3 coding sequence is TGTGCCATGGCCGGGACAGGGGGCCGAGGTGTTCGAGCCAGGGAGCTGTTTTTT.

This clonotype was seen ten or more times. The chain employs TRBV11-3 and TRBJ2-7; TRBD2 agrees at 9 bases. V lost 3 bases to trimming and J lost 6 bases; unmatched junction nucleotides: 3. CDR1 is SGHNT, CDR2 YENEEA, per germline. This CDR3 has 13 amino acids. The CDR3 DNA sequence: TGTGCCAGCAGCTTCGGCGGGAGGGGCGAGCAGTACTTC. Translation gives CASSFGGRGEQYF.

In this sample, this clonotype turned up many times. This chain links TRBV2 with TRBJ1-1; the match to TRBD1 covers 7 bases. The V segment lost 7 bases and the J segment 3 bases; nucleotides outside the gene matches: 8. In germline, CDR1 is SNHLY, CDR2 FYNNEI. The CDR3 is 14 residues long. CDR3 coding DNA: TGTGCCAGCACCGCCCCAGGGGGTTACACTGAAGCTTTCTTT. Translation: CASTAPGGYTEAFF.

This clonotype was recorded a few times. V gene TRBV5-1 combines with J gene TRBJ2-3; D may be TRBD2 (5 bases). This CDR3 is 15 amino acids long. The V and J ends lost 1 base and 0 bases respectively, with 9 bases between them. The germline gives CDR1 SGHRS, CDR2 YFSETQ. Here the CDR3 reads CASSLNSGSTDTQYF. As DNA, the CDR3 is TGCGCCAGCAGCTTGAATTCGGGGAGCACAGATACGCAGTATTTT. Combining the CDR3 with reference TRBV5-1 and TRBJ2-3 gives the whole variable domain KAGVTQTPRYLIKTRGQQVTLSCSPISGHRSVSWYQQTPGQGLQFLFEYFSETQRNKGNFPGRFSGRQFSNSRSEMNVSTLELGDSALYLCASSLNSGSTDTQYFGPGTRLTVL.

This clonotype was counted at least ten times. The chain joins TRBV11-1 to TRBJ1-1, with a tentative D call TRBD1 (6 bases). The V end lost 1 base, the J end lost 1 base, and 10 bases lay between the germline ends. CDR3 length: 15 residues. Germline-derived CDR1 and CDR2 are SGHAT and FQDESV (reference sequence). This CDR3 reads CASSLEGTRNTEAFF. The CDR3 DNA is TGTGCCAGCAGCTTAGAAGGGACACGGAACACTGAAGCTTTCTTT.

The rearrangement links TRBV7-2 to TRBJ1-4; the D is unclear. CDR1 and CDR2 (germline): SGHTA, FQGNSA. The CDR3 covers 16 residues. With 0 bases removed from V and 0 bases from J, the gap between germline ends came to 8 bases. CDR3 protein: CASSLAGGTTNEKLFF. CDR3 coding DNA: TGTGCCAGCAGCTTAGCCGGCGGGACAACTAATGAAAAACTGTTTTTT.

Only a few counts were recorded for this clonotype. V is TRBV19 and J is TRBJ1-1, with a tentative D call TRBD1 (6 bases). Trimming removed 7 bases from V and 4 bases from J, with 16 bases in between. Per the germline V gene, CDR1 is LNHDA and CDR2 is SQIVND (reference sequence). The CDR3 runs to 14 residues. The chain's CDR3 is CASNNPGAGTEAFF. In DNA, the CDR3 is TGTGCCAGTAATAACCCAGGGGCTGGCACTGAAGCTTTCTTT. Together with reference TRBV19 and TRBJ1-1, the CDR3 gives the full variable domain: DGGITQSPKYLFRKEGQNVTLSCEQNLNHDAMYWYRQDPGQGLRLIYYSQIVNDFQKGDIAEGYSVSREKKESFPLTVTSAQKNPTAFYLCASNNPGAGTEAFFGQGTRLTVV.

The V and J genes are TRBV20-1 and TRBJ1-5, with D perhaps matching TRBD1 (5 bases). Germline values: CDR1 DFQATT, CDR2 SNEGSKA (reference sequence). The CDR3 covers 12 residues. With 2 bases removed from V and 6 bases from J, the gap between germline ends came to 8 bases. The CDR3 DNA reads TGCAGTGCTAGATCCGGGGCTCAGCCCCAGCATTTT. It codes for CSARSGAQPQHF.

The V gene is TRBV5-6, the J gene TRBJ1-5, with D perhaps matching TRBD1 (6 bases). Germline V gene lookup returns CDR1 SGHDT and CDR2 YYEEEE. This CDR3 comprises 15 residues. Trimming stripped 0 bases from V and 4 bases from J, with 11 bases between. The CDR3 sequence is CASSLGQEGNQPQHF. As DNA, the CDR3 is TGTGCCAGCAGCTTGGGACAGGAGGGGAATCAGCCCCAGCATTTT.

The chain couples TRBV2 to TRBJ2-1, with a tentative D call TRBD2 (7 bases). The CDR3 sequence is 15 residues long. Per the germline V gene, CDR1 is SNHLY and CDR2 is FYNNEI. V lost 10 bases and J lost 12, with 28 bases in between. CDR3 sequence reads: CANRDPGIAGGWQFF. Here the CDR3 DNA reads TGTGCCAACAGGGACCCAGGGATAGCGGGTGGCTGGCAGTTCTTC.

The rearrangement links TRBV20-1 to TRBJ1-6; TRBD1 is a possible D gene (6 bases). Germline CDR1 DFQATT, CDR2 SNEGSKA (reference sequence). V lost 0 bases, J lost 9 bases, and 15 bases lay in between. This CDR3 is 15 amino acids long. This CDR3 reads CSARDPGRGGSPLHF. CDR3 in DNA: TGCAGTGCTAGAGATCCGGGGAGGGGGGGTTCACCCCTCCACTTT.

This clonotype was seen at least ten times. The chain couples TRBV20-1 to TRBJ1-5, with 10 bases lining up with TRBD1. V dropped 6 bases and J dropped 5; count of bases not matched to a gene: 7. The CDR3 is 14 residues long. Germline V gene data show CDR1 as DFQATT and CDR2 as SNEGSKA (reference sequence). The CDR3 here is CSATTGTGDQPQHF. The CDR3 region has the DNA TGCAGTGCCACCACCGGGACAGGGGATCAGCCCCAGCATTTT.

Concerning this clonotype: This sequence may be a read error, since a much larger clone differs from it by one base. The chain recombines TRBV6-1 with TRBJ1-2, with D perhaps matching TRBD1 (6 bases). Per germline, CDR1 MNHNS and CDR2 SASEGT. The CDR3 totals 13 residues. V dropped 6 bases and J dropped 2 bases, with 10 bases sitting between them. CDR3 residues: CASSKDSNYGYTF. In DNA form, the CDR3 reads TGTGCCAGCAGCAAGGACAGCAACTATGGCTACACCTTC.

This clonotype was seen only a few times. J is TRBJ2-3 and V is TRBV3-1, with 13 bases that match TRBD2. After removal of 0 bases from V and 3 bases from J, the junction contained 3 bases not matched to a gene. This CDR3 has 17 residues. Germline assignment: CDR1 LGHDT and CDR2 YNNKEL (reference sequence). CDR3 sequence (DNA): TGTGCCAGCAGCCAAGATCCGGGACTAGCGGGGACAGATACGCAGTATTTT. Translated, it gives CASSQDPGLAGTDTQYF.

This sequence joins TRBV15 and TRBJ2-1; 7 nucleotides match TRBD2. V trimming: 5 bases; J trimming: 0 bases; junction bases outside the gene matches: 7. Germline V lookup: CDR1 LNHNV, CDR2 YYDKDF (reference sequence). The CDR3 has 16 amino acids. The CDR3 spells CATSPPGGGSYNEQFF. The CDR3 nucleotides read TGTGCCACCAGCCCTCCGGGGGGAGGCTCCTACAATGAGCAGTTCTTC.

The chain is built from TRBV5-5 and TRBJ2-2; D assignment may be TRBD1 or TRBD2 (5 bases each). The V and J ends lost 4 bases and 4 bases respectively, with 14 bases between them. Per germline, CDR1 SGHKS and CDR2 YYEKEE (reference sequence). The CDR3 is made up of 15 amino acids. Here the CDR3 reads CASSPPRGSTGELFF. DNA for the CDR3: TGTGCCAGCAGCCCTCCGAGGGGCAGCACCGGGGAGCTGTTTTTT. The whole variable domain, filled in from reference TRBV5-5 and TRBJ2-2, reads DAGVTQSPTHLIKTRGQQVTLRCSPISGHKSVSWYQQVLGQGPQFIFQYYEKEERGRGNFPDRFSARQFPNYSSELNVNALLLGDSALYLCASSPPRGSTGELFFGEGSRLTVL.

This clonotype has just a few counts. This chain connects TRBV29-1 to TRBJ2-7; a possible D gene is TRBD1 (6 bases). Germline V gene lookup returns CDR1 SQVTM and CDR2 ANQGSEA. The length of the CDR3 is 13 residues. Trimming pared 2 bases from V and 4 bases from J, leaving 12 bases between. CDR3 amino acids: CSVESGGSYEQYF. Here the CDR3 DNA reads TGCAGCGTTGAAAGTGGGGGCTCGTACGAGCAGTACTTC.

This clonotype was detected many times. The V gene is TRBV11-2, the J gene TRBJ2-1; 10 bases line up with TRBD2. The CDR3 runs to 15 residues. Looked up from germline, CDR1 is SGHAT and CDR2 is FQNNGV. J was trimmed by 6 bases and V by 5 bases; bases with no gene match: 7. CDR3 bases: TGTGCCAGCAGCCCGGGACTAGCGTTCCCCAATGAGCAGTTCTTC. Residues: CASSPGLAFPNEQFF.

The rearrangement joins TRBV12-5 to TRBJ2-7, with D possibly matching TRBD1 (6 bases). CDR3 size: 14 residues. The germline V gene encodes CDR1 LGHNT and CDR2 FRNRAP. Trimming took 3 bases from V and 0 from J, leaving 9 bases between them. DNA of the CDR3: TGTGCTAGTGGTTTATCAGGGGTCTCCTACGAGCAGTACTTC. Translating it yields CASGLSGVSYEQYF.

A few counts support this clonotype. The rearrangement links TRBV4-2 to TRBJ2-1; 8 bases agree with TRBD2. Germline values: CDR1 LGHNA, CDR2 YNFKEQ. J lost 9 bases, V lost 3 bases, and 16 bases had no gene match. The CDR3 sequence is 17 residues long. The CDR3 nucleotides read TGTGCCAGCAGCCACCCCGGGGCGGGGGGCGCGCGGGGTGAGCAGTTCTTC. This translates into CASSHPGAGGARGEQFF.

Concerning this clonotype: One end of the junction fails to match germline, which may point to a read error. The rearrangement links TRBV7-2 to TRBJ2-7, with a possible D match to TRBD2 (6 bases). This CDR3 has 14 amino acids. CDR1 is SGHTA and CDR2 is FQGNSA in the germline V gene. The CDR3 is CASSLGPGLYEQCF. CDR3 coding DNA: TGTGCCAGCAGCTTAGGACCGGGACTCTACGAGCAGTGCTTC. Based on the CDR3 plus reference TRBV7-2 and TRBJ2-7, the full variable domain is GAGVSQSPSNKVTEKGKDVELRCDPISGHTALYWYRQSLGQGLEFLIYFQGNSAPDKSGLPSDRFSAERTGGSVSTLTIQRTQQEDSAVYLCASSLGPGLYEQCFGPGTRLTVT.

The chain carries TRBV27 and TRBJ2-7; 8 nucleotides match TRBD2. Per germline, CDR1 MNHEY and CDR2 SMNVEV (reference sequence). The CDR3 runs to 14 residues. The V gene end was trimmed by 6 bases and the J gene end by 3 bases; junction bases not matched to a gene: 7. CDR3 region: CASSRGLALYEQYF. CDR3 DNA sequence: TGTGCCAGCAGCCGTGGACTAGCCCTCTACGAGCAGTACTTC.